The entry below describes one TCR beta chain. No antigen is known for it. The assay was immunoSEQ multiplex PCR, and TCRdb's table has in-frame clones only and misses some. This table holds tens of thousands of clones, 90% found once. The sample originates from a study of PD-1 blockade in classical Hodgkin lymphoma. The study, taken as a whole, reports: Exclusion applied to patients who initiated nivolumab less than 1 year following ASCT. Although disease activity or prior therapy may be involved, causes of the repertoire differences remain undefined. Complete responders had baseline diversity similar to newly diagnosed patients. At C4D1, TCR diversity had climbed significantly for CD4+ cells, though not for CD8+ cells.

This CDR3 is 16 amino acids long. V dropped 0 bases and J dropped 3; count of bases not matched to a gene: 6. Germline CDR1 and CDR2: SGHNT and YYREEE (reference sequence). The time point: cycle 4 day 1 (C4D1), after less than seven weeks of nivolumab. Brentuximab vedotin exposure varied among the patients, all of whom had relapsed after autologous stem cell transplantation. This sequence was found in a human donor with classical Hodgkin lymphoma. The J gene is TRBJ2-7, the V gene TRBV5-4, with 10 bases that match TRBD2. The material was peripheral blood mononuclear cells (PBMCs), obtained before the fourth cycle of nivolumab. The CDR3 sequence: CASSLGGGLAFYEQYF. As DNA, the CDR3 is TGTGCCAGCAGCTTGGGTGGGGGACTAGCGTTCTACGAGCAGTACTTC. Filled out from reference TRBV5-4 and TRBJ2-7, the complete variable domain reads ETGVTQSPTHLIKTRGQQVTLRCSSQSGHNTVSWYQQALGQGPQFIFQYYREEENGRGNFPPRFSGLQFPNYSSELNVNALELDDSALYLCASSLGGGLAFYEQYFGPGTRLTVT.